Listed here are 10 T cell receptor beta chains from one sample, sequenced in a study of T-cell reconstitution after alpha-beta-depleted transplantation in children. Preparation of the TCRbeta library involved a method that used unique molecular identifiers. TCRdb independently ran MiXCR on the PCR reads; one entry per CDR3 protein. The repertoire has roughly 200,000 distinct CDR3 sequences, 7.5% to 9.5% of them found once; the top ten carry roughly 36%. The source was PBMCs, mostly from graft donor cells, collected 360 days after TCRalphabeta/CD19-depleted stem cell transplant. These TCRs come from a male patient under 10 years old who had a stem cell transplant for acute myeloid leukemia, so the T cells may come from the graft donor.

As regards this clonotype: A much more abundant neighbour one base away suggests this may be a read error. The chain has TRBV15 and TRBJ2-5; 7 bases agree with TRBD2. CDR1 is LNHNV and CDR2 is YYDKDF in the germline V gene (reference sequence). CDR3 length: 15 residues. The CDR3 nucleotides are TGTGTCACCACCCCAAATCCCGGGGGGCAAGAGACCCAGTACTTC. Amino acid sequence: CVTTPNPGGQETQYF.

This clonotype was picked up many times. V usage is TRBV2 and J usage is TRBJ1-5; 10 bases are a match to TRBD1. Germline V CDR1 and CDR2: SNHLY, FYNNEI. The CDR3 length is 16 residues. V was pared by 5 bases and J by 3 bases, with 7 bases of the junction left unmatched. The CDR3 DNA reads as TGTGCCAGCAGTCCCGGGACAGGGGCTCACAATCAGCCCCAGCATTTT. This gives the protein CASSPGTGAHNQPQHF.

This clonotype was observed many times. The V gene is TRBV5-6, the J gene TRBJ1-6, with TRBD1 matching over 8 bases. V trimming: 5 bases; J trimming: 9 bases; junction bases outside the gene matches: 7. In germline, CDR1 is SGHDT, CDR2 YYEEEE. CDR3 length equals 14 residues. The CDR3 sequence is CASSRTGRASPLHF. The CDR3 region has the DNA TGTGCCAGCAGTCGGACAGGGCGCGCTTCACCCCTCCACTTT. The entire variable domain, with the rest obtained from reference TRBV5-6 and TRBJ1-6, is as follows: DAGVTQSPTHLIKTRGQQVTLRCSPKSGHDTVSWYQQALGQGPQFIFQYYEEEERQRGNFPDRFSGHQFPNYSSELNVNALLLGDSALYLCASSRTGRASPLHFGNGTRLTVT.

This chain uses TRBV5-1 with TRBJ1-2; unclear D gene. The CDR3 totals 15 residues. V was trimmed by 0 bases and J by 1 base, leaving 10 bases between them. Germline V gene sequence: CDR1 SGHRS, CDR2 YFSETQ. The CDR3 loop is CASSLVSRLNYGYTF. CDR3 nucleotides: TGCGCCAGCAGCTTGGTGTCCAGACTTAACTATGGCTACACCTTC.

This clonotype appeared many times. The chain employs TRBV5-1 and TRBJ1-3, with D possibly TRBD1 on 5 matching bases. The ends were cut back, 1 base at V and 2 bases at J, with 13 bases in the middle. This CDR3 spans 16 amino acids. CDR1 and CDR2 (germline): SGHRS, YFSETQ. CDR3 sequence: CASSLNPGYAGNTIYF. The CDR3 coding sequence is TGCGCCAGCAGCTTGAATCCAGGGTATGCTGGAAACACCATATATTTT.

The chain joins TRBV27 to TRBJ2-7; 7 nucleotides match TRBD2. The CDR3 consists of 15 residues. In germline, CDR1 is MNHEY, CDR2 SMNVEV (reference sequence). The V gene end was trimmed by 5 bases and the J gene end by 3 bases; junction bases not matched to a gene: 10. The CDR3 DNA is TGTGCCAGCAGTACCTCCCGCGGGAGAGACTACGAGCAGTACTTC. This codes for CASSTSRGRDYEQYF.

This clonotype showed up many times. The chain joins TRBV9 to TRBJ2-7; no clear D gene. CDR3 length: 13 amino acids. The V end was cut by 7 bases, the J end by 6 bases, with 17 bases between. Per germline, CDR1 SGDLS and CDR2 YYNGEE. The DNA for the CDR3 is TGTGCCAGCCGGGCCATTCTTAGAGGCGAGCAGTACGTC. Protein sequence: CASRAILRGEQYV.

The V gene is TRBV5-1, the J gene TRBJ2-3; 8 nucleotides agree with TRBD2. Germline loops: CDR1 SGHRS, CDR2 YFSETQ. This CDR3 region has 14 residues. J gave up 9 bases and V 4 bases, and 10 bases lay outside the gene matches. Here the CDR3 DNA reads TGCGCCAGCAGCACCGGGACTAGTGTTGAGACGCAGTATTTT. Translation: CASSTGTSVETQYF.

As regards this clonotype: Since a much larger clone is just one base distant, this may be a read error. Lacking the conserved final phenylalanine or tryptophan, this CDR3 likely reflects a read error. The V and J genes are TRBV7-3 and TRBJ1-1, with TRBD1 identical over 9 bases. From germline, CDR1 is SGHTA and CDR2 FQGTGA. This CDR3 is built from 15 residues. V gave up 5 bases and J gave up 5 bases; unmatched junction bases: 9. The CDR3 reads CASSQSGQGLTEAFY. The CDR3 DNA reads TGTGCCAGCAGCCAATCGGGACAGGGACTTACTGAAGCTTTCTAT.

There are a few counts of this clonotype. The chain carries TRBV29-1 and TRBJ2-1; 8 bases agree with TRBD2. The ends lost 7 bases at V and 2 bases at J; junction bases unmatched: 7. The CDR3 has 14 residues. Germline V CDR1 and CDR2: SQVTM, ANQGSEA. CDR3 in DNA: TGCAGCGAGACCCTAGCGGGCCCCTACAATGAGCAGTTCTTC. Amino acids: CSETLAGPYNEQFF.